These 24 T cell receptor beta chains were all obtained from the same sample, sequenced in a study of cytomegalovirus exposure and HLA in healthy donors. The PCR made use of 60 Vbeta and 13 Jbeta primers. Sequenced by immunoSEQ multiplex PCR; TCRdb stores in-frame clones only, minus some. The data contain approximately 120,000 clones, roughly 78% of them singletons. The sequenced sample was PBMCs. The receptors were gathered from a man in his thirties or forties in good health and CMV-seronegative.

The rearrangement links TRBV2 to TRBJ2-3; tentative D call: TRBD2 (5 bases). The V gene lost 5 bases and the J gene lost 4 bases, with 7 bases spanning the gap. CDR3 size: 12 residues. Looked up from germline, CDR1 is SNHLY and CDR2 is FYNNEI. CDR3 DNA: TGTGCCAGCAGTCTAGCCCCAGATACGCAGTATTTT. It codes for CASSLAPDTQYF.

This CDR3 is CASSLTDTSSGANVLTF. Here the CDR3 DNA reads TGTGCCAGCAGCCTAACCGACACGAGCTCTGGGGCCAACGTCCTGACTTTC. The rearrangement joins TRBV11-3 to TRBJ2-6; D ambiguous. Germline V lookup: CDR1 SGHNT, CDR2 YENEEA. Trimming took 5 bases from V and 0 from J, leaving 14 bases between them. The CDR3 totals 17 residues.

This clone was detected a few times. This chain connects TRBV4-1 to TRBJ2-7, with D maybe TRBD2 (6 bases). CDR1 and CDR2 (germline): MGHRA, YSYEKL. V lost 4 bases and J lost 3, with 10 bases in between. The CDR3 has 13 amino acids. CDR3 amino acids: CASSLGSYYEQYF. The CDR3 bases are TGCGCCAGCAGCCTCGGGAGCTACTACGAGCAGTACTTC.

This clone appeared a few times. The V and J genes are TRBV4-2 and TRBJ1-3, with D perhaps matching TRBD1 (5 bases). Germline V gene sequence: CDR1 LGHNA, CDR2 YNFKEQ. The CDR3 totals 16 residues. The ends were cut back, 1 base at V and 3 bases at J, with 13 bases in the middle. CDR3 DNA sequence: TGTGCCAGCAGCCAAGTGGGGGGGAGGGGTGGAAACACCATATATTTT. Translation: CASSQVGGRGGNTIYF.

V and J are TRBV7-9 and TRBJ1-3; D is perhaps TRBD1 (6 bases). V was trimmed by 3 bases and J by 0 bases, leaving 12 bases between them. There are 16 residues in the CDR3. Germline V lookup: CDR1 SEHNR, CDR2 FQNEAQ (reference sequence). This chain's CDR3 is CASSFRDTSSGNTIYF. CDR3 coding DNA: TGTGCCAGCAGCTTCCGGGACACCAGCTCTGGAAACACCATATATTTT. Based on the CDR3 plus reference TRBV7-9 and TRBJ1-3, the full variable domain is DTGVSQNPRHKITKRGQNVTFRCDPISEHNRLYWYRQTLGQGPEFLTYFQNEAQLEKSRLLSDRFSAERPKGSFSTLEIQRTEQGDSAMYLCASSFRDTSSGNTIYFGEGSWLTVV.

The chain joins TRBV19 to TRBJ2-2; 9 nucleotides match TRBD1. Trimming removed 2 bases from V and 5 bases from J; junction bases left unmatched: 6. CDR1 is LNHDA and CDR2 is SQIVND in the germline V gene (reference sequence). This CDR3 is 16 amino acids long. This CDR3 reads CASSIRRDRVTGELFF. For the CDR3, the DNA is TGTGCCAGTAGTATACGGAGGGACAGGGTTACCGGGGAGCTGTTTTTT.

This clone has only a few counts. The rearrangement uses TRBV5-1 and TRBJ2-5; D is possibly TRBD1 (5 bases). Trimming took 0 bases from V and 2 from J, leaving 5 bases between them. The CDR3 covers 13 residues. CDR1 and CDR2 (germline): SGHRS, YFSETQ. The CDR3 region is CASSLGQQETQYF. The CDR3 bases are TGCGCCAGCAGCTTGGGACAGCAAGAGACCCAGTACTTC.

The V and J genes are TRBV5-1 and TRBJ1-4, with 7 bases aligning to TRBD1. V was clipped by 5 bases and J by 3 bases; unmatched bases: 7. From germline, CDR1 is SGHRS and CDR2 YFSETQ. This CDR3 spans 15 amino acids. CDR3 nucleotides: TGCGCCAGCAGTGGGCTGACAGGGTCTAATGAAAAACTGTTTTTT. The encoded protein is CASSGLTGSNEKLFF.

The rearrangement uses TRBV19 and TRBJ2-3; possibly TRBD2 for D (6 bases). Germline V gene sequence: CDR1 LNHDA, CDR2 SQIVND (reference sequence). The V gene lost 4 bases and the J gene lost 3 bases, with 11 bases spanning the gap. The CDR3 has 14 amino acids. Here the CDR3 reads CASSRRAETDTQYF. The CDR3, as DNA: TGTGCCAGTAGTAGGAGGGCCGAAACAGATACGCAGTATTTT.

This clone has only a few counts. This sample also contains other DNA sequences that code for the same CDR3. The chain uses TRBV28 and TRBJ1-5, with D possibly matching TRBD1 (5 bases). Germline CDR1 MDHEN, CDR2 SYDVKM. Trimming cost V 6 bases and J 8 bases, with 23 bases left between them. CDR3 length: 16 residues. Here the CDR3 reads CASSLDQPQGREPQHF. CDR3 sequence (DNA): TGTGCCAGCAGCTTAGACCAACCCCAGGGAAGAGAGCCCCAGCATTTT.

This clone was counted only a few times. The chain joins TRBV5-8 to TRBJ1-5; no clear D. V lost 2 bases to trimming and J lost 4 bases, with 7 bases between them. The CDR3 runs to 13 residues. Germline V gene sequence: CDR1 SGHTS, CDR2 YDEGEE. The CDR3, as DNA: TGTGCCAGCAGCTTATATACAAATCAGCCCCAGCATTTT. It specifies CASSLYTNQPQHF.

This clone has only a few counts. The sample holds other DNA sequences that translate to the same CDR3. CDR3 coding DNA: TGTGCCAGCAGCTTATCCGGGGGAGCCAAAAACATTCAGTACTTC. Its protein product is CASSLSGGAKNIQYF. The J gene is TRBJ2-4, the V gene TRBV7-2; tentative D call: TRBD2 (6 bases). The ends were cut back, 2 bases at V and 0 bases at J, with 8 bases in the middle. There are 15 residues in the CDR3. Germline CDR1 is SGHTA and CDR2 is FQGNSA.

V usage is TRBV7-3 and J usage is TRBJ2-2; D perhaps matches TRBD1 (7 bases). The CDR3 extends over 13 amino acids. V was trimmed by 3 bases and J by 6 bases, leaving 8 bases between them. From germline, CDR1 is SGHTA and CDR2 FQGTGA. In nucleotides, the CDR3 is TGTGCCAGCAGCTTCAGGGGGGCCGGGGAGCTGTTTTTT. Translated, it gives CASSFRGAGELFF.

The rearrangement uses TRBV28 and TRBJ2-3; TRBD2 agrees at 12 bases. With 3 bases clipped from V and 5 bases from J, the junction kept 6 bases outside the gene matches. The germline V gene has CDR1 MDHEN and CDR2 SYDVKM. The CDR3 consists of 16 residues. CDR3 in DNA: TGTGCCAGCAGTTTCCCTAGCGGGGGGGCTCGAGATACGCAGTATTTT. This translates into CASSFPSGGARDTQYF. Drawing the rest from reference TRBV28 and TRBJ2-3, the complete variable domain is DVKVTQSSRYLVKRTGEKVFLECVQDMDHENMFWYRQDPGLGLRLIYFSYDVKMKEKGDIPEGYSVSREKKERFSLILESASTNQTSMYLCASSFPSGGARDTQYFGPGTRLTVL.

This chain connects TRBV18 to TRBJ1-2; possibly TRBD1 for D (6 bases). Germline values: CDR1 KGHSH, CDR2 LQKENI. The CDR3 is 14 amino acids. The V and J ends lost 3 bases and 6 bases respectively, with 14 bases between them. The CDR3 coding sequence is TGTGCCAGCTCACCGGGACAAAAGGGGGATGGCTACACCTTC. This translates into CASSPGQKGDGYTF.

This clone was seen more than once but under ten times. CDR3 nucleotides: TGTGCCAGCAGTTTATCCGGGACACCGAACACCGGGGAGCTGTTTTTT. Protein product: CASSLSGTPNTGELFF. The V gene is TRBV28, the J gene TRBJ2-2, with D possibly being TRBD1 (6 bases). Germline CDR1 and CDR2: MDHEN and SYDVKM. Trimming removed 1 base from V and 0 bases from J, with 9 bases in between. This CDR3 contains 16 residues.

The chain has TRBV5-1 and TRBJ2-3, with D possibly TRBD1 on 6 matching bases. V was shortened by 4 bases and J by 5 bases, with 14 bases between the two germline ends. Germline V gene sequence: CDR1 SGHRS, CDR2 YFSETQ. The CDR3 totals 14 residues. CDR3 sequence: CASSVQGLGDTQYF. Here the CDR3 DNA reads TGCGCCAGCAGCGTACAGGGATTAGGAGATACGCAGTATTTT.

The chain has TRBV30 and TRBJ2-3; TRBD2 agrees at 12 bases. Trimming cost V 7 bases and J 8 bases; bases outside gene matches: 10. The CDR3 consists of 14 residues. Germline V gives CDR1 GTSNPN, CDR2 SVGIG (reference sequence). The CDR3 loop is CASSLAGGPGTQYF. The DNA of the CDR3 is TGTGCCTCGAGCCTAGCGGGGGGGCCAGGTACGCAGTATTTT.

The chain couples TRBV2 to TRBJ2-1; 8 nucleotides align to TRBD1. The CDR3 sequence is 14 residues long. V lost 4 bases, J lost 6 bases, and 5 bases stayed unmatched. The V gene's germline CDR1 is SNHLY and CDR2 FYNNEI. The CDR3 sequence: CASSGYRGINEQFF. CDR3 bases: TGTGCCAGCAGTGGGTACAGGGGGATCAATGAGCAGTTCTTC.

V gene TRBV2 combines with J gene TRBJ1-2; TRBD1 aligns across 7 bases. Trimming cost V 4 bases and J 8 bases; bases outside gene matches: 7. CDR3 length equals 13 residues. Looked up from germline, CDR1 is SNHLY and CDR2 is FYNNEI. The CDR3 region has the DNA TGTGCCAGCAGTGTAACCGGGACAGTAGGCTACACCTTC. Protein product: CASSVTGTVGYTF.

This chain uses TRBV5-1 with TRBJ2-5, with D possibly TRBD1 on 5 matching bases. Trimming took off 4 bases at V and 3 bases at J, with 13 bases between the two ends. The CDR3 sequence is 14 residues long. CDR1 is SGHRS, CDR2 YFSETQ, per germline. CDR3 protein: CASSPVGHKETQYF. The CDR3 bases are TGCGCCAGCAGCCCGGTCGGACATAAAGAGACCCAGTACTTC.

This sequence joins TRBV6-1 and TRBJ1-5; the D is unclear. The CDR3 spans 15 residues. The germline gives CDR1 MNHNS, CDR2 SASEGT. V shed 5 bases and J shed 0 bases, with 11 bases lying between them. The CDR3 reads CASSRLVNSNQPQHF. The DNA of the CDR3 is TGTGCCAGCAGTCGCCTAGTTAATAGCAATCAGCCCCAGCATTTT.

This clone has a single count. This sequence joins TRBV7-2 and TRBJ1-2; maybe TRBD1 (5 bases). The germline V gene encodes CDR1 SGHTA and CDR2 FQGNSA. This CDR3 is built from 13 residues. The ends were cut back, 3 bases at V and 7 bases at J, with 12 bases in the middle. The CDR3 protein is CASSFDRLGGYTF. CDR3 coding DNA: TGTGCCAGCAGCTTCGACAGATTAGGTGGCTACACCTTC.

This clone occurred once. The chain employs TRBV7-9 and TRBJ1-4, with D possibly matching TRBD1 (5 bases). Germline assignment: CDR1 SEHNR and CDR2 FQNEAQ (reference sequence). The CDR3 totals 16 residues. V was cut by 1 base and J by 5 bases, with 14 bases left in between. CDR3 protein: CASSLGPAGLNEKLFF. In DNA form, the CDR3 reads TGTGCCAGCAGCTTAGGTCCGGCAGGGCTAAATGAAAAACTGTTTTTT.